One sample yielded the 19 T cell receptor beta chains listed below, sequenced in a study of OX40 agonist ivuxolimab in advanced cancers. Library preparation was by the immunoSEQ multiplex PCR assay. Drawn from immuneACCESS, this table holds only the in-frame rearrangements with V and J called that TCRdb kept. Clones are partly lost; checked studies trace under half to an unresolved V gene and leave the rest unexplained. This sample has over 25,000 clones in its table, and around 90% of those were observed once. Around 8.9% of the sample rests with the top ten. Sequencing used CD4+ or CD8+ T cells sorted from blood, obtained in a trial of the OX40 agonist ivuxolimab. The receptor source for this set is an adult with an advanced solid tumor such as melanoma, head and neck, liver or kidney cancer.

This clone was seen only once. The chain carries TRBV6-4 and TRBJ1-2; D call uncertain. From germline, CDR1 is MRHNA and CDR2 SNTAGT. CDR3 length: 14 amino acids. Trimming left V 3 bases short and J 8 bases short, with 16 bases between. The CDR3 here is CASSETGYSGGYTF. The CDR3 DNA follows: TGTGCCAGCAGTGAAACGGGCTACTCGGGGGGCTACACCTTC.

The chain joins TRBV4-1 to TRBJ1-1, with a weak D call TRBD1 (5 bases). V lost 3 bases, J lost 1 base, and 9 bases lay in between. This CDR3 is 14 amino acids long. The germline V gene encodes CDR1 MGHRA and CDR2 YSYEKL. The CDR3 sequence is CASSQNTGNTEAFF. The CDR3 DNA is TGCGCCAGCAGCCAGAATACAGGGAACACTGAAGCTTTCTTT.

The chain employs TRBV6-1 and TRBJ2-3; D is undetermined. The germline gives CDR1 MNHNS, CDR2 SASEGT. The CDR3 has 16 amino acids. The V gene lost 1 base and the J gene lost 4 bases, with 15 bases spanning the gap. CDR3 loop: CASSEGARAGSDTQYF. CDR3 nucleotide sequence: TGTGCCAGCAGTGAAGGGGCTCGTGCTGGATCAGATACGCAGTATTTT.

DNA of the CDR3: TGTGCCAGCAGCCACGGACAATATCAGCCCCAGCATTTT. Translation gives CASSHGQYQPQHF. V usage is TRBV7-2 and J usage is TRBJ1-5, with a tentative D call TRBD1 (5 bases). CDR1 and CDR2 (germline): SGHTA, FQGNSA. With 5 bases removed from V and 5 bases from J, the gap between germline ends came to 10 bases. The CDR3 totals 13 residues.

The chain is built from TRBV5-1 and TRBJ2-7, with D maybe TRBD2 (8 bases). Between the trimmed V and J ends, which lost 5 bases and 4 bases, there was a span of 13 bases. This CDR3 is built from 13 residues. From germline, CDR1 is SGHRS and CDR2 YFSETQ. CDR3 nucleotide sequence: TGCGCCAGCAGTAGCGGGACAGTGTACGAGCAGTACTTC. The encoded protein is CASSSGTVYEQYF.

The CDR3 bases are TGTGCCAGCAGTACAGACAGGGGAGTATCCTACGAGCAGTACTTC. The encoded protein is CASSTDRGVSYEQYF. The chain recombines TRBV6-6 with TRBJ2-7; 8 positions match TRBD1. V gave up 5 bases and J gave up 1 base; unmatched junction bases: 7. The germline V gene encodes CDR1 MNHNY and CDR2 SVGAGI (reference sequence). The CDR3 extends over 15 amino acids.

The chain employs TRBV6-6 and TRBJ1-1; 8 bases align to TRBD1. CDR3 size: 14 residues. The J segment lost 5 bases and the V segment lost 6 bases, leaving 8 bases of the junction unmatched. CDR1 and CDR2 from the germline V gene are MNHNY and SVGAGI (reference sequence). The CDR3 spells CASSGGQGKTEAFF. CDR3 nucleotides: TGTGCCAGCAGCGGAGGACAGGGAAAGACTGAAGCTTTCTTT.

The chain employs TRBV6-6 and TRBJ1-3; D is unresolved. Trimming took 2 bases from V and 0 from J, leaving 5 bases between them. This CDR3 spans 14 amino acids. Germline CDR1 reads MNHNY; CDR2 reads SVGAGI (reference sequence). This CDR3 reads CASSYESSGNTIYF. CDR3 DNA sequence: TGTGCCAGCAGTTACGAGAGCTCTGGAAACACCATATATTTT.

This chain uses TRBV9 with TRBJ2-1, with 13 bases fitting TRBD2. The V gene end was trimmed by 4 bases and the J gene end by 4 bases; junction bases not matched to a gene: 8. The germline gives CDR1 SGDLS, CDR2 YYNGEE. The CDR3 sequence is 17 residues long. The CDR3 sequence: CASSLRTSGGPYNEQFF. CDR3 DNA: TGTGCCAGCAGCTTACGGACTAGCGGGGGCCCATACAATGAGCAGTTCTTC. Complete variable domain (other parts from reference TRBV9 and TRBJ2-1): DSGVTQTPKHLITATGQRVTLRCSPRSGDLSVYWYQQSLDQGLQFLIQYYNGEERAKGNILERFSAQQFPDLHSELNLSSLELGDSALYFCASSLRTSGGPYNEQFFGPGTRLTVL.

V and J are TRBV10-3 and TRBJ2-5; D may correspond to TRBD1 or TRBD2 (6 bases each). The DNA matches TRBJ2-7 better at its end, which makes the J call doubtful. Looked up from germline, CDR1 is ENHRY and CDR2 is SYGVKD. This CDR3 comprises 15 residues. The CDR3 DNA follows: TGTGCCATCAGTGACCACCCGGGGGCTCGACCCGAGCAGTACTTC. Protein: CAISDHPGARPEQYF.

The chain carries TRBV4-2 and TRBJ2-3; a weak D match, TRBD2 (6 bases). V lost 1 base, J lost 2 bases, and 10 bases lay in between. Germline CDR1 is LGHNA and CDR2 is YNFKEQ. The CDR3 contains 15 residues. The CDR3 DNA reads as TGTGCCAGCAGCCAAGGCGGGGAATACACAGATACGCAGTATTTT. It encodes CASSQGGEYTDTQYF.

The chain recombines TRBV9 with TRBJ2-3; D gene unclear. This CDR3 is built from 13 residues. Trimming took off 4 bases at V and 7 bases at J, with 13 bases between the two ends. CDR1 SGDLS and CDR2 YYNGEE come from the germline V gene. Written as DNA, the CDR3 is TGTGCCAGCAGCCCCCCTGGCCTGCATACGCAGTATTTT. Its translation: CASSPPGLHTQYF.

This rearrangement joins TRBV7-9 to TRBJ2-1, with D unresolved. Trimming cost V 4 bases and J 8 bases, with 18 bases left between them. The CDR3 contains 15 residues. Germline-derived CDR1 and CDR2 are SEHNR and FQNEAQ (reference sequence). The CDR3 region has the DNA TGTGCCAGCAGCTCCCCATTGCTAGTTTTGGATGAGCAGTTCTTC. It specifies CASSSPLLVLDEQFF.

V and J are TRBV5-5 and TRBJ1-1; 10 nucleotides agree with TRBD1. The CDR3 is 17 residues long. Germline loops: CDR1 SGHKS, CDR2 YYEKEE (reference sequence). Losses at the gene ends were 5 bases for V and 0 bases for J; bases not matched to a gene: 10. The CDR3 DNA follows: TGTGCCAGCAGTTCCGCCGGGACAGGGGACTTGAACACTGAAGCTTTCTTT. Its translation: CASSSAGTGDLNTEAFF.

The count of this clone is one. V gene TRBV9 combines with J gene TRBJ1-6, with TRBD1 matching 10 bases. After removal of 3 bases from V and 7 bases from J, the junction contained 4 bases not matched to a gene. The CDR3 covers 15 residues. Germline assignment: CDR1 SGDLS and CDR2 YYNGEE. The CDR3 bases are TGTGCCAGCAGCGCGGAGGGACAGGGGAATTCACCCCTCCACTTT. This sequence encodes CASSAEGQGNSPLHF.

V usage is TRBV10-3 and J usage is TRBJ2-5; D possibly corresponds to TRBD2 (6 bases). This CDR3 is 12 amino acids long. V lost 8 bases, J lost 2 bases, and 9 bases lay in between. CDR1 and CDR2 from the germline V gene are ENHRY and SYGVKD. The CDR3 reads CAIGDSQETQYF. The DNA of the CDR3 is TGTGCCATCGGGGACTCACAAGAGACCCAGTACTTC.

The chain uses TRBV10-2 and TRBJ2-2, with D hard to call. Germline CDR1 and CDR2: WSHSY and SAAADI. The V end was cut by 6 bases, the J end by 1 base, with 12 bases between. The CDR3 spans 15 residues. CDR3 amino acids: CASSLSTENTGELFF. CDR3 sequence (DNA): TGCGCCAGCAGCCTCTCGACGGAGAACACCGGGGAGCTGTTTTTT.

This clone has more than one count but fewer than ten. This chain links TRBV29-1 with TRBJ1-1; D is possibly TRBD1 (6 bases). Germline values: CDR1 SQVTM, CDR2 ANQGSEA. With 3 bases removed from V and 4 bases from J, the gap between germline ends came to 9 bases. The CDR3 sequence is 12 residues long. The CDR3 DNA sequence: TGCAGCGTTGACAGGGGTAGCACTGAAGCTTTCTTT. Protein product: CSVDRGSTEAFF.

The V gene is TRBV4-3, the J gene TRBJ1-3; unclear D gene. Trimming cost V 0 bases and J 2 bases, with 8 bases left between them. CDR1 and CDR2 (germline): LGHNA, YSLEER. The CDR3 runs 15 residues. CDR3 bases: TGCGCCAGCAGCCAAGATGGCGGGACTGGAAACACCATATATTTT. It is translated as CASSQDGGTGNTIYF.